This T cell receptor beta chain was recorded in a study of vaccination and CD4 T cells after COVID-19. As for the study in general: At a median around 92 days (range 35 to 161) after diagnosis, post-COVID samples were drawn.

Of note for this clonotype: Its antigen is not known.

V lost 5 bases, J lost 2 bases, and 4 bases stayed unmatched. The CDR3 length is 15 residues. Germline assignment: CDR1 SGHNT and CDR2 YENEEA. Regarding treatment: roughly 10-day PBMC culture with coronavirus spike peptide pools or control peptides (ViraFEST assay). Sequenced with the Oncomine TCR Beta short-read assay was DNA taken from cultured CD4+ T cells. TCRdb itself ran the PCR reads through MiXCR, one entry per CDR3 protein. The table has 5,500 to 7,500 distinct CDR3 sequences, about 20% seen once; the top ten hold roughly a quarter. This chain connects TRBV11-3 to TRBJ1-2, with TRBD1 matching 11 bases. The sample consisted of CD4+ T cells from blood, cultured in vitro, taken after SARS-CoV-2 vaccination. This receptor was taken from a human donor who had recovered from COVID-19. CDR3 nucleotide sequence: TGTGCCAGCAGCCGCGGACAGGGGGCCAACTATGGCTACACCTTC. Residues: CASSRGQGANYGYTF.